This T cell receptor beta chain was identified during a study of cytomegalovirus exposure and HLA in healthy donors. The CDR3 has 13 residues. CDR1 is SGHDN, CDR2 FVKESK, per germline. V dropped 4 bases and J dropped 1 base, with 7 bases sitting between them. With 60 Vbeta and 13 Jbeta primers, the PCR was carried out. Using immunoSEQ multiplex PCR, the repertoire was profiled, and TCRdb retains in-frame clones only, with some absent. This sample has about 160,000 clones, with approximately 81% found just once. This clone was detected once. The sample comprised PBMCs. The TCR was taken from a man aged 18 to 35 in good health and CMV-seropositive. This chain uses TRBV14 with TRBJ1-2; D is unclear. The CDR3 DNA follows: TGTGCCAGCAGCCTTACATTTAACTATGGCTACACCTTC. The encoded protein is CASSLTFNYGYTF.